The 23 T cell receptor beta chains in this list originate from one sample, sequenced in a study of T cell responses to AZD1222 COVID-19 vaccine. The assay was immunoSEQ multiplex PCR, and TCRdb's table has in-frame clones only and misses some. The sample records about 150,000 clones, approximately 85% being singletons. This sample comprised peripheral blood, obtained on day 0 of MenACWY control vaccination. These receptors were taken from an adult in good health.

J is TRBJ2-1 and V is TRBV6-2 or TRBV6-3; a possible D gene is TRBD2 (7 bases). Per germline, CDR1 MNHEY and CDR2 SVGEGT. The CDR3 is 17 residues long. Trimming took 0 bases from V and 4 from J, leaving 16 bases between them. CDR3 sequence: CASSYSVWGGLYNEQFF. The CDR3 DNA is TGTGCCAGCAGTTACTCTGTGTGGGGGGGCCTATACAATGAGCAGTTCTTC.

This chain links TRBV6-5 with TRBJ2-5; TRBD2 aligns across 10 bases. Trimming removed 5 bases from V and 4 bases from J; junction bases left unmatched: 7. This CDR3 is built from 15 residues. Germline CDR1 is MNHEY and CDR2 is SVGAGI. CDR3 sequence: CASSPLAGRVETQYF. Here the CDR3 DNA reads TGTGCCAGCAGTCCACTAGCGGGGAGGGTAGAGACCCAGTACTTC.

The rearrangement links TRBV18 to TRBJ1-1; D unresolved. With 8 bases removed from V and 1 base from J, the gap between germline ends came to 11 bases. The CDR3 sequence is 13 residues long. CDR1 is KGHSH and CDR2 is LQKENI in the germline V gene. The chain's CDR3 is CASRTKTNTEAFF. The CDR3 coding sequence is TGTGCCAGCCGAACCAAAACGAACACTGAAGCTTTCTTT.

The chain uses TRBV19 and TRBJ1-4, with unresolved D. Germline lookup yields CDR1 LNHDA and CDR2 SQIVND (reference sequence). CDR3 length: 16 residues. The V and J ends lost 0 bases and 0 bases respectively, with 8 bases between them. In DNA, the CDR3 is TGTGCCAGTAGTATAGATCGACTCTCAACTAATGAAAAACTGTTTTTT. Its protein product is CASSIDRLSTNEKLFF.

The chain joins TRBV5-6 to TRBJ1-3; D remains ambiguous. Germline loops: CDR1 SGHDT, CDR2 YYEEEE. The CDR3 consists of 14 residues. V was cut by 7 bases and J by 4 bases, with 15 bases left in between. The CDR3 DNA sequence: TGTGCCAGCTCCCTAGGGTGGGAAGGAAACACCATATATTTT. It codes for CASSLGWEGNTIYF.

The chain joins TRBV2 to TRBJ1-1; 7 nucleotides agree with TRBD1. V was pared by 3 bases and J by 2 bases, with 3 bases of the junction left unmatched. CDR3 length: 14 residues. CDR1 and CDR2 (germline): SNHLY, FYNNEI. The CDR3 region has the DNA TGTGCCAGCAGTGACAGGGGGGGAAACACTGAAGCTTTCTTT. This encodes CASSDRGGNTEAFF.

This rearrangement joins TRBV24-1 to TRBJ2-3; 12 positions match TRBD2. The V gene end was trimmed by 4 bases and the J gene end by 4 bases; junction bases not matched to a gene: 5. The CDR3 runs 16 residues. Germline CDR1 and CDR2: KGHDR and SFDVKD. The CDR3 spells CATSDRLAGDADTQYF. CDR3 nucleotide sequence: TGTGCCACCAGTGACAGACTAGCGGGGGATGCAGATACGCAGTATTTT.

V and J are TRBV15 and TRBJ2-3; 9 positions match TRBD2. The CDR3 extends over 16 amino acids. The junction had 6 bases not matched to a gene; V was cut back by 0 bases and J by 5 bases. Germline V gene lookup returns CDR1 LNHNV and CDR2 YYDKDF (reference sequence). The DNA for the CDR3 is TGTGCCACCAGCAGAGATTTGGCTAGCGGGGTAGATACGCAGTATTTT. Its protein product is CATSRDLASGVDTQYF. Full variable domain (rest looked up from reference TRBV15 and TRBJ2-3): DAMVIQNPRYQVTQFGKPVTLSCSQTLNHNVMYWYQQKSSQAPKLLFHYYDKDFNNEADTPDNFQSRRPNTSFCFLDIRSPGLGDTAMYLCATSRDLASGVDTQYFGPGTRLTVL.

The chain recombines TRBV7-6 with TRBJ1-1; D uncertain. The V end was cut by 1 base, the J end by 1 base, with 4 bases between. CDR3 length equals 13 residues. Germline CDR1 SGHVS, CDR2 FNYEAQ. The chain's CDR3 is CASSLEQNTEAFF. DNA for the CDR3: TGTGCCAGCAGCTTAGAACAGAACACTGAAGCTTTCTTT.

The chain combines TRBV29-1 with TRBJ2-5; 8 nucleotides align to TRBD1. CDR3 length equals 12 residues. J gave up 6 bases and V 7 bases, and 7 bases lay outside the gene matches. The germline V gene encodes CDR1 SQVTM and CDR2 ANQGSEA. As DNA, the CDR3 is TGCAGCGGTAGACAGGGGTTGAAGACCCAGTACTTC. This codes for CSGRQGLKTQYF.

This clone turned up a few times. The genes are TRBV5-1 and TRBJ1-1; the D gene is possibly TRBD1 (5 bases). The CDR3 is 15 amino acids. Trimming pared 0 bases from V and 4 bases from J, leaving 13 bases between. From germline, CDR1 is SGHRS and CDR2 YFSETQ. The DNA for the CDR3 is TGCGCCAGCAGCTTGGTTCAGGGCGCCGGCACTGAAGCTTTCTTT. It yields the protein CASSLVQGAGTEAFF.

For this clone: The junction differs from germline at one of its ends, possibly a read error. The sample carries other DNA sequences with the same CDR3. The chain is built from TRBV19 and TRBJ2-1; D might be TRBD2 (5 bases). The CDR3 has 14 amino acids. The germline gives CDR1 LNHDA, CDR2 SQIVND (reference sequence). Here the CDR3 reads CASTIGSSYNEQFF. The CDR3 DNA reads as TGTGCCAGTACTATAGGGAGCTCCTACAATGAGCAGTTCTTC. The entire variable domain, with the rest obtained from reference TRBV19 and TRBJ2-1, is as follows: DGGITQSPKYLFRKEGQNVTLSCEQNLNHDAMYWYRQDPGQGLRLIYYSQIVNDFQKGDIAEGYSVSREKKESFPLTVTSAQKNPTAFYLCASTIGSSYNEQFFGPGTRLTVL.

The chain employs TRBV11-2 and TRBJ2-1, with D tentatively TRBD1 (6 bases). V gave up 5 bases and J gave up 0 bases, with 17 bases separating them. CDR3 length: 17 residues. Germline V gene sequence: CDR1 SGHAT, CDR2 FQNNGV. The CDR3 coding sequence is TGTGCCAGCAGCCTACAGGGTACCAGGGGCTCCTACAATGAGCAGTTCTTC. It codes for CASSLQGTRGSYNEQFF.

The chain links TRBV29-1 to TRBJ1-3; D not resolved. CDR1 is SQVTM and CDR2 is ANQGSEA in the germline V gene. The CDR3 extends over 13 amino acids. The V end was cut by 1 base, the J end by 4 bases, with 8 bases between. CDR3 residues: CSVEVSTGNTIYF. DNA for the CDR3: TGCAGCGTTGAAGTATCCACGGGAAACACCATATATTTT.

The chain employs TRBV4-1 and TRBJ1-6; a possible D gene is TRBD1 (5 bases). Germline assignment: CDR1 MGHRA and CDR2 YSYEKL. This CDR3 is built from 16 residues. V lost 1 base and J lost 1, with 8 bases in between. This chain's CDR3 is CASSQGGESYNSPLHF. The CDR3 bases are TGCGCCAGCAGCCAAGGGGGGGAATCCTATAATTCACCCCTCCACTTT.

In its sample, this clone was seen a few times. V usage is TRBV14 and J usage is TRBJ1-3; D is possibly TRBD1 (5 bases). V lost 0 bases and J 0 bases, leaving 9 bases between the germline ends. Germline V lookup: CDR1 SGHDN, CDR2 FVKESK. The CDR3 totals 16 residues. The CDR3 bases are TGTGCCAGCAGCCAAGAAGTTGGGGGCTCTGGAAACACCATATATTTT. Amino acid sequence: CASSQEVGGSGNTIYF. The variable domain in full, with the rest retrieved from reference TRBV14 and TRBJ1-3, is EAGVTQFPSHSVIEKGQTVTLRCDPISGHDNLYWYRRVMGKEIKFLLHFVKESKQDESGMPNNRFLAERTGGTYSTLKVQPAELEDSGVYFCASSQEVGGSGNTIYFGEGSWLTVV.

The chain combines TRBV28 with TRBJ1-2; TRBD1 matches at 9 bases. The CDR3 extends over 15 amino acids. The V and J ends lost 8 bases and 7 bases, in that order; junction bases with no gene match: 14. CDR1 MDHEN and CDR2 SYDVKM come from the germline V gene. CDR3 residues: CASFTTGGPFTGYTF. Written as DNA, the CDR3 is TGTGCCAGCTTCACCACAGGGGGCCCCTTCACTGGCTACACCTTC.

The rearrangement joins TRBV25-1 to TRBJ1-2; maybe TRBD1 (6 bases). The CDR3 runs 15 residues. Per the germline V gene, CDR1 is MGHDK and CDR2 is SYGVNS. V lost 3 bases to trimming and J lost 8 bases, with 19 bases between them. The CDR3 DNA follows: TGTGCCAGCAGTGATGGTGGGGGGGCAGGGGTCGGCTACACCTTC. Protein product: CASSDGGGAGVGYTF.

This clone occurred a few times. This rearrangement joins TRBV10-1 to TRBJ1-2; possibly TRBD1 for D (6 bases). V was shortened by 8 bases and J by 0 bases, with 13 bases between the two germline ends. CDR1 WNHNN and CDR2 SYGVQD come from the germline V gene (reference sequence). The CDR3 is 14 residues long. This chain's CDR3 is CASDRGPANYGYTF. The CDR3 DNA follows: TGCGCCAGCGACCGGGGGCCAGCTAACTATGGCTACACCTTC.

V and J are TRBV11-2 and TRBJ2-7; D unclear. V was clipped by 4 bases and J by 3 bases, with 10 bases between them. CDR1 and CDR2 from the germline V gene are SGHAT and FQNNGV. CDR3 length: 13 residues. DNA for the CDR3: TGTGCCAGCAGCTCCATCCGACTCTACGAGCAGTACGTC. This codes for CASSSIRLYEQYV.

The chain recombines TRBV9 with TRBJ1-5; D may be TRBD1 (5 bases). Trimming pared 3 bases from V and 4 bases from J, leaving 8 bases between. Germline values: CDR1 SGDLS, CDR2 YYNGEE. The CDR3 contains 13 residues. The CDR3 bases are TGTGCCAGCAGCGGTGGGACGAATCAGCCCCAGCATTTT. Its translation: CASSGGTNQPQHF.

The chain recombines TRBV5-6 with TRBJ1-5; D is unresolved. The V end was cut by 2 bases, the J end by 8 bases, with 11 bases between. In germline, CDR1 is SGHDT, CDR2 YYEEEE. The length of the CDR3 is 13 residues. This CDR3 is CASSLAGGEPQHF. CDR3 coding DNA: TGTGCCAGCAGCTTAGCAGGTGGCGAGCCCCAGCATTTT.

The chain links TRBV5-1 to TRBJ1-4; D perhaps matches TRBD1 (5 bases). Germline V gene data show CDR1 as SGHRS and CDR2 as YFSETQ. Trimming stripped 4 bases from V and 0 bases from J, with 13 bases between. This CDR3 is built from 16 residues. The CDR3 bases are TGCGCCAGCAGCCCCTCGACAGTTGCAACTAATGAAAAACTGTTTTTT. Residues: CASSPSTVATNEKLFF.